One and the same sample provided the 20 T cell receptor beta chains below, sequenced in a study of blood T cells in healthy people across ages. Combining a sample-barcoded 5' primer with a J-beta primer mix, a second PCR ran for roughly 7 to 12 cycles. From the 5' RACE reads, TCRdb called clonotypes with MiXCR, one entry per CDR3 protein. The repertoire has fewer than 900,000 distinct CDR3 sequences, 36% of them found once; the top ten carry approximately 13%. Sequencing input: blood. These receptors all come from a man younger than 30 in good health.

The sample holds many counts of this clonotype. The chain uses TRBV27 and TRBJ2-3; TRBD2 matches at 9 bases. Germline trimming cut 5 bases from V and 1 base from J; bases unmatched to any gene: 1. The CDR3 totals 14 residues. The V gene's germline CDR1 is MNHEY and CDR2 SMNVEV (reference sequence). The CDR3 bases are TGTGCCAGCAGTCGGACTAGCGGCACAGATACGCAGTATTTT. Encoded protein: CASSRTSGTDTQYF.

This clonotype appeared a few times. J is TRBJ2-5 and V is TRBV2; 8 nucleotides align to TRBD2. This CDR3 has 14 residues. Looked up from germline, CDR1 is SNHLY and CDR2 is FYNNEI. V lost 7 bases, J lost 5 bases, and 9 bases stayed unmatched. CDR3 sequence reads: CASNENQRGETQYF. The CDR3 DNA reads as TGTGCCAGCAACGAGAACCAGCGGGGGGAGACCCAGTACTTC.

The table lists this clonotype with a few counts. The CDR3 region is CASSLATWTGTLAKNIQYF. The CDR3 region has the DNA TGTGCCAGCAGCTTAGCGACCTGGACAGGGACCTTAGCCAAAAACATTCAGTACTTC. V and J are TRBV7-2 and TRBJ2-4; 8 bases are a match to TRBD1. Germline lookup yields CDR1 SGHTA and CDR2 FQGNSA. The CDR3 consists of 19 residues. With 0 bases clipped from V and 0 bases from J, the junction kept 10 bases outside the gene matches.

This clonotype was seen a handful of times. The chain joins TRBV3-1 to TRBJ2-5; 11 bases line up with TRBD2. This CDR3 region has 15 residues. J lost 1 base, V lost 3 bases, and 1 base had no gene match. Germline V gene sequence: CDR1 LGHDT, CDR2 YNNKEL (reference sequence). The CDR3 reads CASSQGTSGQETQYF. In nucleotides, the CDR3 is TGTGCCAGCAGCCAGGGGACTAGCGGCCAAGAGACCCAGTACTTC.

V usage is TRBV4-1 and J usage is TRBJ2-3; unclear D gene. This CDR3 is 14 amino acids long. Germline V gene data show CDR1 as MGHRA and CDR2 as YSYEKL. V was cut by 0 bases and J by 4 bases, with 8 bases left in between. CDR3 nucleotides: TGCGCCAGCAGCCAAGATACGGTCGCAGATACGCAGTATTTT. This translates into CASSQDTVADTQYF.

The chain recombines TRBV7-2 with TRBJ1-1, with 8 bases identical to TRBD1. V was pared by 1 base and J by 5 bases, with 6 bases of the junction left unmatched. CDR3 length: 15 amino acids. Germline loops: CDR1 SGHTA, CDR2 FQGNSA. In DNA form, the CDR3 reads TGTGCCAGCAGCTTAGTTACAGGGGGTAAGACTGAAGCTTTCTTT. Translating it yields CASSLVTGGKTEAFF.

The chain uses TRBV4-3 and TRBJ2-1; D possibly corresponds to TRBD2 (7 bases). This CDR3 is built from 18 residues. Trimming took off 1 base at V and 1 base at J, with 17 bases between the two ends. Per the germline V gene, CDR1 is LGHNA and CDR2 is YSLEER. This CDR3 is CASSQGGWGGSSYNEQFF. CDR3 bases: TGCGCCAGCAGCCAAGGGGGGTGGGGGGGCTCGTCCTACAATGAGCAGTTCTTC.

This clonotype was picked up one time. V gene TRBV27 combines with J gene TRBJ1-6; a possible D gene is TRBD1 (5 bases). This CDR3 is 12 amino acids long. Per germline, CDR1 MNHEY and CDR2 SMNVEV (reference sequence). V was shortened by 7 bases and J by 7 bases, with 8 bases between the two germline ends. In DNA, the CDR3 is TGTGCCAGCACCAGGGCGAATTCACCCCTCCACTTT. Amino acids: CASTRANSPLHF.

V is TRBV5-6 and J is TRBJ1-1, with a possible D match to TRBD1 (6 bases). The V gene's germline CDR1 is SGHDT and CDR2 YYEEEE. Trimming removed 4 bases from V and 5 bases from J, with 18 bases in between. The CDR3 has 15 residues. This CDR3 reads CASSPRGRGGTEAFF. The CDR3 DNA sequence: TGTGCCAGCAGCCCGCGAGGCAGGGGAGGGACTGAAGCTTTCTTT.

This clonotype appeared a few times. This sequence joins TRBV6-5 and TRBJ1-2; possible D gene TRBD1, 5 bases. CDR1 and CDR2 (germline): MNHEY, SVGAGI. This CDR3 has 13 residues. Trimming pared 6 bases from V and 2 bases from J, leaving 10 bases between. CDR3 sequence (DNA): TGTGCCAGCAGGGCGACAGTAAACTATGGCTACACCTTC. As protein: CASRATVNYGYTF.

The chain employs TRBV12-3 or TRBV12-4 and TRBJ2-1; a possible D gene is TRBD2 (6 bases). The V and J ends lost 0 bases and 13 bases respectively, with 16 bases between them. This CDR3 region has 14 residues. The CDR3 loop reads CASSLADRRETQFF. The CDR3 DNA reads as TGTGCCAGCAGTTTAGCAGATCGGAGGGAGACCCAGTTCTTC.

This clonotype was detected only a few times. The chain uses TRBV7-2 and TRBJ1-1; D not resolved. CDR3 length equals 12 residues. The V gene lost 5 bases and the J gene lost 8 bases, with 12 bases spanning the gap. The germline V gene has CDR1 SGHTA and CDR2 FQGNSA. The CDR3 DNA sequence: TGTGCCAGCAGCCGCTACGGGATGGAAGCTTTCTTT. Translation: CASSRYGMEAFF.

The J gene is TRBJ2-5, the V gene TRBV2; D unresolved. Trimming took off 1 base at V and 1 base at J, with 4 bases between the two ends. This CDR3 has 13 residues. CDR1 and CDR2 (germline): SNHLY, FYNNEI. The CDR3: CASSEDAQETQYF. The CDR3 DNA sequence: TGTGCCAGCAGTGAAGACGCCCAAGAGACCCAGTACTTC.

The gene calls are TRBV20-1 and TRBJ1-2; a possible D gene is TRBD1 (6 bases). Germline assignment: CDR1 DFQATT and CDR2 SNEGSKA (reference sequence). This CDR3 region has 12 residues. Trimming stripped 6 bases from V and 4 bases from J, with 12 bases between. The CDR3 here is CSALDSIYGYTF. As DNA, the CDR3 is TGCAGTGCCCTGGACAGTATCTATGGCTACACCTTC.

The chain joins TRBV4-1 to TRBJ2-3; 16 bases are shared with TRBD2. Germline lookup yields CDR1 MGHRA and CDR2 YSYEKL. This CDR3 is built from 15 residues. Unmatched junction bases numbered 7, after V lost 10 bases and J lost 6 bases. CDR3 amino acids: CATGTSGGAKDTQYF. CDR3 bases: TGCGCCACGGGGACTAGCGGGGGGGCAAAGGATACGCAGTATTTT.

CDR3: CASLGLDTQYF. In DNA form, the CDR3 reads TGTGCCAGTCTGGGTTTGGATACGCAGTATTTT. The V call is TRBV7-2, the J call TRBJ2-3; no firm D call. The germline V and J ends were trimmed by 9 bases and 6 bases, with 10 bases remaining between them. Germline CDR1 and CDR2: SGHTA and FQGNSA. This CDR3 region has 11 residues.

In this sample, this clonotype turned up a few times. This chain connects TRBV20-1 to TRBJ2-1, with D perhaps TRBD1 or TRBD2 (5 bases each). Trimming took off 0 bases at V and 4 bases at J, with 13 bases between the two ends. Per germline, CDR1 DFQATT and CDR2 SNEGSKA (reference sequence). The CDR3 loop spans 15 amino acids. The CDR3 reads CSARDLGTGYNEQFF. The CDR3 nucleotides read TGCAGTGCTAGAGATTTAGGGACCGGTTACAATGAGCAGTTCTTC.

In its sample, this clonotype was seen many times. CDR3 DNA: TGTGCCAGCAGCACGGACAGGGGAGGCTATGGCTACACCTTC. It encodes CASSTDRGGYGYTF. The J gene is TRBJ1-2, the V gene TRBV6-2 or TRBV6-3, with 9 positions matching TRBD1. Germline values: CDR1 MNHEY, CDR2 SVGEGT. The CDR3 has 14 residues. The J segment lost 4 bases and the V segment lost 6 bases, leaving 6 bases of the junction unmatched.

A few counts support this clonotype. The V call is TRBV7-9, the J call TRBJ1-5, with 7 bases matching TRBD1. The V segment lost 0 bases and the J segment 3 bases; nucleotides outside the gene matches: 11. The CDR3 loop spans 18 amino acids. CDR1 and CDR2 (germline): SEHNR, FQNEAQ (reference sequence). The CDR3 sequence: CASSLAQGGTAINQPQHF. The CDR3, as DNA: TGTGCCAGCAGCTTAGCTCAAGGCGGGACAGCGATCAATCAGCCCCAGCATTTT.

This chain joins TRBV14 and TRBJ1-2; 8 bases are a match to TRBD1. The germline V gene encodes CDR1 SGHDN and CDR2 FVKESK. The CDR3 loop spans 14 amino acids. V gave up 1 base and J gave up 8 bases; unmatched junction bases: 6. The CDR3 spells CASSQVQGGRGYTF. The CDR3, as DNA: TGTGCCAGCAGCCAAGTACAGGGGGGACGCGGCTACACCTTC.